This T cell receptor beta chain was captured in a study of blood T cell repertoires in COVID-19. Study in general: Acute-phase and convalescent COVID-19 samples originated in the United States, Italy and Spain. The cDNA or gDNA used as material had been derived from T cells, B-cell-depleted T cells, or PBMCs.

The authors' processing: Amplification of reference gene primers was used by the study to estimate nucleated cell counts. The protocol was immunoSEQ multiplex PCR, while the TCRdb copy is restricted to in-frame clones and leaves out a portion. V and J calls and clone size follow that table, whereas D and trimming were derived from the DNA. The table includes 200,000 to 300,000 clones, around nine tenths detected once. Germline lookup yields CDR1 MDHEN and CDR2 SYDVKM. With 1 base clipped from V and 6 bases from J, the junction kept 2 bases outside the gene matches. The CDR3 runs 13 residues. V usage is TRBV28 and J usage is TRBJ1-2, with 7 bases lining up with TRBD1. The clonotype comes from a woman between 55 and 75 years old with COVID-19, enrolled during active disease. Sequenced sample: peripheral blood. The chain's CDR3 is CASSLSGTDGYTF. CDR3 coding DNA: TGTGCCAGCAGTTTATCAGGGACAGATGGCTACACCTTC.